Described below is a single T cell receptor beta chain sequence and its context. The source of the sample is a study of blood T cell repertoires in COVID-19. Study context: Whether acute or convalescent, the COVID-19 samples came from the United States, Italy and Spain.

Original methodology: Estimation of nucleated cell counts was performed using reference gene primer amplification. Profiling relied on immunoSEQ multiplex PCR, and the TCRdb table lists in-frame clones only, not all of them. V, J and clone size are taken as reported in that table, and D and trimming were inferred from the DNA itself. The sample yields some 320,000 clones, around 85% seen once. Germline-derived CDR1 and CDR2 are PRHDT and FYEKMQ (reference sequence). V shed 6 bases and J shed 5 bases, with 17 bases lying between them. This CDR3 has 15 amino acids. This receptor was obtained from a human donor in a cohort sampled during active COVID-19. V is TRBV13 and J is TRBJ2-1; possibly TRBD2 for D (6 bases). The source material was peripheral blood. CDR3 in amino acids: CASSRRRGSDNEQFF. CDR3 sequence (DNA): TGTGCCAGCAGTCGTCGCCGGGGGTCTGACAATGAGCAGTTCTTC.